This T cell receptor beta chain was documented in a study of beta chain features in type 1 diabetes. Study-level points and caveats: In every one of the four CD4+ subsets, TCRB CDR3s were moderately but significantly shorter in Type 1 diabetes patients.

A single heparinised blood sample, averaging roughly 100 mL, was obtained per donor. Sorted populations all had greater than 95% purity. Trimming at V came to 4 bases and at J to 2 bases, leaving 2 bases not matched to a gene. Germline V lookup: CDR1 SEHNR, CDR2 FQNEAQ (reference sequence). The CDR3 is 14 residues long. Since all of the isolated RNA was reverse transcribed, expressed TCRB transcripts were what got sequenced. Sequenced by immunoSEQ multiplex PCR; TCRdb stores in-frame clones only, minus some. The repertoire holds 600,000 or so clones, with around an eighth as singletons. This clone was counted only a few times. Antigen specificity is unknown. The same CDR3 can be traced to other DNA sequences in this sample.

Sequences were obtained from naive CD4+ T cells from blood. This sequence originates from a man aged 30-40 years with type 1 diabetes. The chain links TRBV7-9 to TRBJ1-2; 9 nucleotides match TRBD1. For the CDR3, the DNA is TGTGCCAGCAGCTCAGACAGGGGGAACTATGGCTACACCTTC. This gives the protein CASSSDRGNYGYTF. The full variable domain, its missing parts supplied by reference TRBV7-9 and TRBJ1-2, is DTGVSQNPRHKITKRGQNVTFRCDPISEHNRLYWYRQTLGQGPEFLTYFQNEAQLEKSRLLSDRFSAERPKGSFSTLEIQRTEQGDSAMYLCASSSDRGNYGYTFGSGTRLTVV.